The next 13 T cell receptor beta chains were all read from a single sample in a study of Tregs in tolerant kidney transplant recipients. Assay used: immunoSEQ multiplex PCR; TCRdb lists only in-frame clones, some missing. The repertoire holds nearly 95,000 clones, with 93% as singletons. The sample in question was CD4+ T cells from blood, obtained before the transplant. Receptor source: a human donor who received a combined kidney and bone marrow transplant.

The V call is TRBV5-1, the J call TRBJ2-6; the D gene is possibly TRBD2 (5 bases). Trimming cost V 1 base and J 0 bases, with 8 bases left between them. The germline gives CDR1 SGHRS, CDR2 YFSETQ. CDR3 length: 16 amino acids. The CDR3 DNA follows: TGCGCCAGCAGCTTGACTAGTTTCTCTGGGGCCAACGTCCTGACTTTC. As protein: CASSLTSFSGANVLTF.

The chain is built from TRBV7-3 and TRBJ1-5; TRBD1 might be the D (5 bases). The CDR3 spans 16 residues. The ends were cut back, 5 bases at V and 0 bases at J, with 14 bases in the middle. Germline assignment: CDR1 SGHTA and CDR2 FQGTGA. CDR3: CASSPTQVYSNQPQHF. The CDR3 DNA follows: TGTGCCAGCAGCCCGACACAGGTCTATAGCAATCAGCCCCAGCATTTT.

V usage is TRBV6-5 and J usage is TRBJ2-1; 8 bases match TRBD2. Germline CDR1 and CDR2: MNHEY and SVGAGI. J lost 4 bases, V lost 3 bases, and 5 bases had no gene match. The CDR3 spans 15 residues. The CDR3 DNA reads TGTGCCAGCAGTTATTCGGGGGGGCCTTACAATGAGCAGTTCTTC. Protein sequence: CASSYSGGPYNEQFF.

CDR3 bases: TGTGCCAGCAGCAGGACGGTTTGGCGCGGGGCCACGAGCTCTGGAAACACCATATATTTT. Protein product: CASSRTVWRGATSSGNTIYF. The chain uses TRBV21-1 and TRBJ1-3. TRBV21-1 is tagged as a pseudogene. The CDR3 is made up of 20 amino acids.

Of note for this clone: This CDR3 is also generated by other DNA sequences in the sample. The chain combines TRBV18 with TRBJ2-7, with D possibly being TRBD2 (6 bases). Germline V gene data show CDR1 as KGHSH and CDR2 as LQKENI. The V end was cut by 3 bases, the J end by 6 bases, with 15 bases between. The CDR3 extends over 14 amino acids. The CDR3 DNA reads as TGTGCCAGCTCACCGCTGCATTGGGGAGGCGAGCAGTACTTC. Amino acids: CASSPLHWGGEQYF.

The genes are TRBV9 and TRBJ2-3, with D perhaps matching TRBD2 (6 bases). This CDR3 spans 15 amino acids. The V end lost 2 bases, the J end lost 3 bases, and 13 bases lay between the germline ends. The germline CDR1 and CDR2 sequences are SGDLS and YYNGEE. The CDR3 loop is CASSVGTVLTDTQYF. The CDR3 DNA is TGTGCCAGCAGCGTCGGGACTGTCCTTACAGATACGCAGTATTTT.

The chain uses TRBV5-4 and TRBJ2-7, with TRBD1 identical over 12 bases. The CDR3 loop spans 15 amino acids. V shed 4 bases and J 2 bases; nucleotides not matched to a gene: 4. Germline assignment: CDR1 SGHNT and CDR2 YYREEE (reference sequence). CDR3 nucleotides: TGTGCCAGCAGCCGGGGACAGGGGGCCCCCTACGAGCAGTACTTC. As protein: CASSRGQGAPYEQYF.

J is TRBJ2-7 and V is TRBV28; weak D call: TRBD1 (6 bases). Germline CDR1 is MDHEN and CDR2 is SYDVKM. The CDR3 has 16 residues. V lost 1 base, J lost 0 bases, and 13 bases lay in between. CDR3: CASSLSGQIGSYEQYF. The CDR3, as DNA: TGTGCCAGCAGTTTATCCGGACAGATCGGCTCCTACGAGCAGTACTTC.

The chain couples TRBV30 to TRBJ2-6; 7 bases are shared with TRBD2. V shed 4 bases and J 2 bases; nucleotides not matched to a gene: 5. The CDR3 spans 15 residues. The germline V gene encodes CDR1 GTSNPN and CDR2 SVGIG (reference sequence). Here the CDR3 DNA reads TGTGCCTGGAACATGGGAGGGGCTGGGGCCAACGTCCTGACTTTC. Amino acid sequence: CAWNMGGAGANVLTF.

The genes are TRBV21-1 and TRBJ1-2; TRBD1, the table's D call, lacks a check against the DNA. TRBV21-1 counts as a pseudogene. This CDR3 has 13 amino acids. The CDR3 spells CASSKGQGRGYTF. DNA of the CDR3: TGTGCCAGCAGCAAAGGACAGGGAAGAGGCTACACCTTC.

The chain employs TRBV6-6 and TRBJ2-1, with 9 positions matching TRBD2. Germline trimming cut 6 bases from V and 5 bases from J; bases unmatched to any gene: 2. Per germline, CDR1 MNHNY and CDR2 SVGAGI (reference sequence). This CDR3 is built from 13 residues. CDR3 coding DNA: TGTGCCAGCAGAAGACTAGCGGACAATGAGCAGTTCTTC. Its translation is CASRRLADNEQFF.

The rearrangement uses TRBV5-1 and TRBJ2-3; the D gene is possibly TRBD1 (5 bases). Deletions cut 4 bases from V and 3 bases from J, with 15 bases between. Germline CDR1 SGHRS, CDR2 YFSETQ. The CDR3 sequence is 15 residues long. The CDR3: CASSVDTGLTDTQYF. The DNA for the CDR3 is TGCGCCAGCAGCGTGGACACGGGTCTTACAGATACGCAGTATTTT.

The rearrangement links TRBV7-9 to TRBJ1-3; tentative D call: TRBD1 (6 bases). In germline, CDR1 is SEHNR, CDR2 FQNEAQ (reference sequence). Trimming stripped 4 bases from V and 3 bases from J, with 7 bases between. This CDR3 is 13 amino acids long. The CDR3 region has the DNA TGTGCCAGCAGCTGGACAGTTGGAAACACCATATATTTT. Its translation is CASSWTVGNTIYF.